This TCR beta chain is drawn from a study of T cell repertoires in cytomegalovirus infection. Study details: An indication of both CMV infection and matching HLA type came from public TCR beta signatures.

TCRdb re-called the reads with MiXCR, one entry per CDR3 protein. The repertoire includes more than 500,000 distinct CDR3 sequences, 16% of them detected once, and more than 20% sits in the top ten. Study findings and constraints: Clonotype analysis showed dominance of the ex vivo response by HLA-C-restricted CMV-specific TCR beta clonotypes.

There are a few counts of this clonotype. What it binds is unknown. One junction end does not reproduce the germline sequence, and a read error may be involved. CDR3 length equals 17 residues. The V gene's germline CDR1 is DFQATT and CDR2 SNEGSKA (reference sequence). This receptor was identified in a human donor in good health (CMV status not recorded). Some clones in this sample may be carry-over from other donors' samples. The V and J genes are TRBV20-1 and TRBJ2-1; no clear D. The sequencing sample was made of CD8+ T cells from PBMCs. The CDR3 DNA sequence: TGCAGTGCTAGAGATAAGTGGCAGGCACCGACCTATAATGAGCAGTTCTTC. Residues: CSARDKWQAPTYNEQFF.